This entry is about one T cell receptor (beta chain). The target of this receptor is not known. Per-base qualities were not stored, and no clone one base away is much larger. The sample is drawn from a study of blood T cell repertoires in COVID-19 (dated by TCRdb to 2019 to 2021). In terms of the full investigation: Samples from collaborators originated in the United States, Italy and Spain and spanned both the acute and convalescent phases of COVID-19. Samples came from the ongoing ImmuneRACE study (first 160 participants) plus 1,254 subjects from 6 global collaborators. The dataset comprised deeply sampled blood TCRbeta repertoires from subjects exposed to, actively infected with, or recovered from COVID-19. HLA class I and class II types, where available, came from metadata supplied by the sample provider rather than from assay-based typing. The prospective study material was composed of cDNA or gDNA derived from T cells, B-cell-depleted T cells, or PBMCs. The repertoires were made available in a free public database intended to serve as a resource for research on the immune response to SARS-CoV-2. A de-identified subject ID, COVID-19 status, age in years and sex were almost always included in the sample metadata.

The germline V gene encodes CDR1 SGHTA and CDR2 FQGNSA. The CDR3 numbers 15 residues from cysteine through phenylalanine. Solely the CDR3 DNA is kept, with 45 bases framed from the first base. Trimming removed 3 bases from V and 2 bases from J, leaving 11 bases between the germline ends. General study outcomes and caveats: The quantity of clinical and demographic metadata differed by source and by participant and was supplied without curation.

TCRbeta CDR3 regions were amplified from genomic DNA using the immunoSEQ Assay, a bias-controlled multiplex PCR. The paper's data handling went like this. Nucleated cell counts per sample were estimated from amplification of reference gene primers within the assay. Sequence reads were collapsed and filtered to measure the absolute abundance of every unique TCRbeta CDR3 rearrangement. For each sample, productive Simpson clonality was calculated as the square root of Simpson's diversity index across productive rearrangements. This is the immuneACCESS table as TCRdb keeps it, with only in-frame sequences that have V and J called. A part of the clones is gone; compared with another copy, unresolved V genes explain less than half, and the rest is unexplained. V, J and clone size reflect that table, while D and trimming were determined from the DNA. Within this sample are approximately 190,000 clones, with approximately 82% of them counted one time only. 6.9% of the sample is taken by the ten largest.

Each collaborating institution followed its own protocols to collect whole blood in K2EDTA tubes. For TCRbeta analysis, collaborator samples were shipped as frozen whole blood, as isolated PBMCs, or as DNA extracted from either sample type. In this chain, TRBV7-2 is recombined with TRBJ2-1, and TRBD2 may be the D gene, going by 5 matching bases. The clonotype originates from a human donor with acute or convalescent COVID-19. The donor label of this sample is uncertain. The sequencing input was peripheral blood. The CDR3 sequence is CASSLDLGTYNEQFF. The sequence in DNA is TGTGCCAGCAGCTTGGATCTCGGGACCTACAATGAGCAGTTCTTC.